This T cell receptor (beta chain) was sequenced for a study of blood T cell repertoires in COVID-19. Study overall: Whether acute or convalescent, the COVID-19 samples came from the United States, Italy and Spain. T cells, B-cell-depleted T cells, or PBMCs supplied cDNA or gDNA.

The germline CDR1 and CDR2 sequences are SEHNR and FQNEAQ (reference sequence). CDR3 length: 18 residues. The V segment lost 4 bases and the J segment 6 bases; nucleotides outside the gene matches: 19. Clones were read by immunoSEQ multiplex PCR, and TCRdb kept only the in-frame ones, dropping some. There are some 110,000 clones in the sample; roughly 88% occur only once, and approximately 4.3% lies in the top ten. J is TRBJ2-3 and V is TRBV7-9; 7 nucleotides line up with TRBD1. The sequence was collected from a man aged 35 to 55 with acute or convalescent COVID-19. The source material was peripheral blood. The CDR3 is CASSSLRATGDPADTQYF. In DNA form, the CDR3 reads TGTGCCAGCAGCTCACTACGGGCTACAGGGGACCCCGCGGATACGCAGTATTTT.